This T cell receptor beta chain is drawn from a study of CD8+CD57+ T cells in acquired aplastic anemia (dated by TCRdb to 2016 to 2019). A note on the overall study: A mean of approximately 3 ug of DNA, ranging from about 0.2 to 27.4 ug, was extracted from sorted CD4+ and CD8+ cells. CD8+CD57+ expansion was defined as a frequency above the mean frequency observed in healthy subjects. Study-wide findings and limitations: Between patients and healthy controls, no significant difference in CD8+ Simpson's diversity was found (P=0.060). Although twenty-nine CD8+ CDR3 sequences were shared by patients and controls, these sequences appeared highly expressed in patients and within the immunodominant clones of patients.

CDR1 and CDR2, per the germline V gene (reference sequence), are SGHAT and FQDESV. The germline V end is reduced by 5 bases and the J end by 3 bases; junction bases left unmatched: 11. Spanning cysteine to phenylalanine, the CDR3 consists of 17 amino acids. Only CDR3 DNA is held: 51 bases, read in frame from base 1. TCR beta VDJ combination and CDR3 sequence profiling used genomic DNA as the template. An Illumina HiSeq 2000 was the platform used for TCR repertoire sequencing. On the study's bioinformatics: Repertoires were assessed using TRBV/TRBJ rearrangement plots, CDR3 size and DJ length profiles, and Simpson's diversity index. The most abundant DNA sequence in the deep sequencing data was taken as the immunodominant clone. CDR3 amino acid sequences were checked for sharing across subjects and were also compared against the VDJdb database and published repertoires. The public reads were reanalyzed by TCRdb: fastp trimming at Q25, MiXCR alignment, in-frame beta chains only. Rows are unified per CDR3 protein, each entry keeping the most common DNA and genes. TCRdb, not the authors, supplied the V and J calls. For this sample the table gives about 120,000 distinct CDR3 sequences, of which 55% to 60% were detected only once. 29% of the sample belongs to the ten largest clones.

In regard to this clonotype: It has no known antigen specificity. Per-base qualities were not stored, and no clone one base away is much larger.

Patients chosen for sequencing had shown expansion of CD8+CD57+ cells by flow cytometry. Severe acquired aplastic anemia was diagnosed in all patients according to International Study of Aplastic Anemia and Agranulocytosis and Camitta criteria. Patients had received no therapy at the time of blood sampling. The study deep-sequenced TCR repertoires of sorted CD4+ and CD8+ blood T cells from severe aplastic anemia patients and healthy subjects. In the USA, patient enrollment took place under clinicaltrials.gov protocols 00001620, 01623167, 00001397, 00071045, 00081523 and 00961064. Ficoll-Paque density gradient centrifugation was used to isolate peripheral blood mononuclear cells. Before DNA extraction, CD4+ and CD8+ T cells were sorted by FACS or by magnetic beads.

The TCR comes from a human donor with aplastic anemia. The rearranged chain carries TRBV11-1 and TRBJ2-3, with 10 central nucleotides matching TRBD2. The sample was sorted CD4+, CD8+, or CD8+CD57+ T cells (not recorded which) from PBMCs. The nucleotide sequence reads as follows: TGTGCCAGCAGCCGTTCGGTAGCGGGGGGAAGAACAGATACGCAGTATTTT. It is translated as CASSRSVAGGRTDTQYF. The CDR3 plus the reference TRBV11-1 and TRBJ2-3 genes for the other parts give the full variable domain: EAEVAQSPRYKITEKSQAVAFWCDPISGHATLYWYRQILGQGPELLVQFQDESVVDDSQLPKDRFSAERLKGVDSTLKIQPAELGDSAMYLCASSRSVAGGRTDTQYFGPGTRLTVL.